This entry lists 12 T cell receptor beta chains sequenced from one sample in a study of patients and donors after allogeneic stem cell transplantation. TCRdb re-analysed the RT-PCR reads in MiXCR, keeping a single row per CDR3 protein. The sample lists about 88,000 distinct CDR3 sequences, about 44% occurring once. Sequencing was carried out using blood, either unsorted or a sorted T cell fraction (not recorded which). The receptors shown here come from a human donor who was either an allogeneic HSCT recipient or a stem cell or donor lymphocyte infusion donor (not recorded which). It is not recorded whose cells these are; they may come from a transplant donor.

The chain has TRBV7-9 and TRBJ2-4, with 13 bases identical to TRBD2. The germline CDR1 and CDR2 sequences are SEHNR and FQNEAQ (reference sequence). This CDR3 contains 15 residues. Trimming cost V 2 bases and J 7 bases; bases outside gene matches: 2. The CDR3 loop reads CASSLTGLAGNIQYF. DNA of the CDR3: TGTGCCAGCAGCTTAACGGGACTAGCGGGGAACATTCAGTACTTC.

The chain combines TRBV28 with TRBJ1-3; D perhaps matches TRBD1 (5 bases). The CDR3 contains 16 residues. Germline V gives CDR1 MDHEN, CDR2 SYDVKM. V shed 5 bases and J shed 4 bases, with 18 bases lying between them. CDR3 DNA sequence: TGTGCCAGCAGTCGGAAAACCGGCCAGGGAGGAAACACCATATATTTT. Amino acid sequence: CASSRKTGQGGNTIYF.

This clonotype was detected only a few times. CDR3 residues: CSALPGLNTEAFF. CDR3 nucleotides: TGCAGTGCCCTACCGGGGTTGAACACTGAAGCTTTCTTT. This chain connects TRBV20-1 to TRBJ1-1; D remains unclear. CDR1 and CDR2 from the germline V gene are DFQATT and SNEGSKA (reference sequence). V dropped 6 bases and J dropped 0 bases, with 11 bases sitting between them. This CDR3 is built from 13 residues.

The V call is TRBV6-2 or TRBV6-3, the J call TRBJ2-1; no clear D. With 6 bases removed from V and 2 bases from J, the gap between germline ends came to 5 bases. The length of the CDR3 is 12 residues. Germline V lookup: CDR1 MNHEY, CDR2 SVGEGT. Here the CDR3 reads CASSQTYNEQFF. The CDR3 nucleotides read TGTGCCAGCAGCCAAACCTACAATGAGCAGTTCTTC.

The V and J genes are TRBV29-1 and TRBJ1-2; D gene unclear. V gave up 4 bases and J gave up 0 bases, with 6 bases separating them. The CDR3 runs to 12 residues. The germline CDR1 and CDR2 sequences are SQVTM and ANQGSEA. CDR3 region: CSVGHPNYGYTF. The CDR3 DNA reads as TGCAGCGTTGGCCATCCTAACTATGGCTACACCTTC.

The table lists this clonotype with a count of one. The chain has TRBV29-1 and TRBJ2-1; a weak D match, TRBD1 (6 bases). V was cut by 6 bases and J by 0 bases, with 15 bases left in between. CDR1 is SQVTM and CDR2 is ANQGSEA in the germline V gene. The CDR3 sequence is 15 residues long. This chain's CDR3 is CSVVDSHSSYNEQFF. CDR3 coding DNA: TGCAGCGTGGTGGACAGTCACAGCTCCTACAATGAGCAGTTCTTC.

The CDR3 here is CSVVGQGGYGYTF. In DNA, the CDR3 is TGCAGCGTCGTCGGACAGGGGGGGTATGGCTACACCTTC. The chain uses TRBV29-1 and TRBJ1-2, with 10 positions matching TRBD1. The CDR3 is made up of 13 amino acids. Germline V gives CDR1 SQVTM, CDR2 ANQGSEA. Germline trimming cut 6 bases from V and 5 bases from J; bases unmatched to any gene: 6.

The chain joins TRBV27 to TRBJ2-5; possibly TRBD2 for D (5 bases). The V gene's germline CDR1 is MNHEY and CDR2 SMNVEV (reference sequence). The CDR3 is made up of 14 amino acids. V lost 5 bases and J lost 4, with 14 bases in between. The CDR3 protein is CASSPGVYRETQYF. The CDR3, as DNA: TGTGCCAGCAGTCCCGGGGTATATCGAGAGACCCAGTACTTC.

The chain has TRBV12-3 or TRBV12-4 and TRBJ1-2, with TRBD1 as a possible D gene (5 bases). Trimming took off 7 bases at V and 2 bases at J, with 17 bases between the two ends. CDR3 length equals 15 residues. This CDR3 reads CASTNIEGLNYGYTF. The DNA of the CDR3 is TGTGCCAGCACCAACATAGAGGGGTTGAACTATGGCTACACCTTC.

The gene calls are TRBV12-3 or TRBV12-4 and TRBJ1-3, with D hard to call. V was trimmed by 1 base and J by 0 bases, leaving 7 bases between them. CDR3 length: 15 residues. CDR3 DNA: TGTGCCAGCAGTTTAGGAGTTAACTCTGGAAACACCATATATTTT. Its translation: CASSLGVNSGNTIYF.

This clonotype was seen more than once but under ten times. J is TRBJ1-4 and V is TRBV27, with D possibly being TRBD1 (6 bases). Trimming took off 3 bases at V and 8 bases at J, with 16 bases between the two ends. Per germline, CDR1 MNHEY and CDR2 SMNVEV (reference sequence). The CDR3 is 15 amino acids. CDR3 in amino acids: CASSFVPDSPEKLFF. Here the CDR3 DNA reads TGTGCCAGCAGTTTTGTTCCGGACAGCCCCGAAAAACTGTTTTTT. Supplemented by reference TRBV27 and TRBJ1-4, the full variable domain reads EAQVTQNPRYLITVTGKKLTVTCSQNMNHEYMSWYRQDPGLGLRQIYYSMNVEVTDKGDVPEGYKVSRKEKRNFPLILESPSPNQTSLYFCASSFVPDSPEKLFFGSGTQLSVL.

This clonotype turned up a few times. This CDR3 reads CASSPDGKYGYTF. The CDR3 DNA reads as TGTGCCAGCAGTCCGGACGGCAAATATGGCTACACCTTC. V is TRBV6-5 and J is TRBJ1-2; D is ambiguous. CDR3 length equals 13 residues. V was trimmed by 5 bases and J by 5 bases, leaving 12 bases between them. CDR1 is MNHEY and CDR2 is SVGAGI in the germline V gene.